These T cell receptor beta chains were read from a single sample in a study of cytomegalovirus exposure and HLA in healthy donors. TCRdb's copy holds only in-frame clones and misses some; the assay was immunoSEQ multiplex PCR. The sample includes 100,000 to 120,000 clones, over 85% of them seen just once. The sequencing sample was made of PBMCs. These receptors came from a woman in her late teens or twenties in good health and CMV-seronegative. The CDR3 runs from the conserved cysteine through the conserved F or W. Each record gives: clone size, J gene, V gene, D gene, CDR3 DNA, CDR3 protein. D genes are given only for firm matches. Expanded clones are given a class, and other clones once, few, many or no size at all.

- TRBJ2-1 TRBV25-1 TRBD1 TGTGCCAGCAGTGAACACGGGACAGCGTCGTTCTTC CASSEHGTASFF
- TRBJ2-1 TRBV4-3 TRBD2 TGCGCCAGCAGCCAAGTACGGACTAGCGGGACTGAGCAGTTCTTC CASSQVRTSGTEQFF
- TRBJ2-5 TRBV7-2 TRBD2 TGTGCCAGCAGCTTAGGAGCGGGGGGGGAGACCCAGTACTTC CASSLGAGGETQYF
- TRBJ2-1 TRBV5-6 TRBD2 TGTGCCAGCAGCTTTCGCCCCCTTCGGGCTAGCGGGATGGCAGTGAAGTTCTTC CASSFRPLRASGMAVKFF
- TRBJ2-7 TRBV28 TRBD1 TGTGCCAGCAGTCCCGGACAGGGGGAGGCCCACGAGCAGTACTTC CASSPGQGEAHEQYF
- TRBJ2-2 TRBV27 TRBD2 TGTGCCAGCAGTCCCATTGGACTAGTAGGCACCGGGGAGCTGTTTTTT CASSPIGLVGTGELFF
- TRBJ1-2 TRBV18 - TGTGCCAGCTCACCCCAAGACAGCTATGGCTACACCTTC CASSPQDSYGYTF
- TRBJ1-1 TRBV27 - TGTGCCAGCAGTTTGGAGGGCCTCGGGACTGAAGCTTTCTTT CASSLEGLGTEAFF
- TRBJ2-5 TRBV7-9 - TGTGCCAGCAGCCTGACCCAGGGGGAGACCCAGTACTTC CASSLTQGETQYF
once TRBJ1-2 TRBV29-1 - TGCAGCGCCGATCTCCGGGACATCTATGGGTATGGCTACACCTTC CSADLRDIYGYGYTF
- TRBJ2-5 TRBV5-1 TRBD2 TGCGCCAGCAGCGGCACAGAGGGACTAGCGGGAGGCATCCAAGAGACCCAGTACTTC CASSGTEGLAGGIQETQYF
- TRBJ2-3 TRBV6-1 TRBD1 TGTGCCATACAACAGGGGTCCAGCACAGATACGCAGTATTTT CAIQQGSSTDTQYF